Below are 25 T cell receptor beta chains sequenced from a single sample in a study of T-cell reconstitution after alpha-beta-depleted transplantation in children. The authors prepared the TCRbeta library with unique molecular identifiers. TCRdb recomputed calls from the PCR reads with MiXCR, one row per CDR3 protein. The table records over 85,000 distinct CDR3 sequences, about a tenth of them present only once. This material consisted of PBMCs from the stem cell graft donor, taken from the stem cell graft. These receptors originate from a human donor who donated a stem cell graft to a child with acute lymphoblastic leukemia.

This clonotype appeared many times. The chain combines TRBV20-1 with TRBJ2-3; TRBD2 aligns across 7 bases. Trimming removed 4 bases from V and 2 bases from J; junction bases left unmatched: 6. Per the germline V gene, CDR1 is DFQATT and CDR2 is SNEGSKA (reference sequence). The CDR3 length is 14 residues. The CDR3 region has the DNA TGCAGTGCTACTAGCGGACCCCTCACAGATACGCAGTATTTT. Translated, it gives CSATSGPLTDTQYF.

This clonotype appeared many times. The rearrangement links TRBV18 to TRBJ2-1; perhaps TRBD1 as D (5 bases). The V end was cut by 0 bases, the J end by 6 bases, with 9 bases between. The CDR3 has 14 amino acids. CDR1 is KGHSH and CDR2 is LQKENI in the germline V gene. The DNA for the CDR3 is TGTGCCAGCTCACCACCGGGGCGGACCAATGAGCAGTTCTTC. As protein: CASSPPGRTNEQFF.

This clonotype was detected ten times or more. The chain uses TRBV19 and TRBJ2-6; 10 bases fit TRBD1. CDR1 and CDR2 (germline): LNHDA, SQIVND (reference sequence). This CDR3 comprises 18 residues. The junction had 10 bases not matched to a gene; V was cut back by 7 bases and J by 1 base. The CDR3 nucleotides read TGTGCCAGTAAAGTTTTCGGACAGGGGGAGTCTGGGGCCAACGTCCTGACTTTC. This sequence encodes CASKVFGQGESGANVLTF.

This clonotype has a count of ten or more. The chain combines TRBV10-1 with TRBJ2-3; no reliable D call. V was pared by 6 bases and J by 3 bases, with 4 bases between. The CDR3 has 11 amino acids. Germline V gene data show CDR1 as WNHNN and CDR2 as SYGVQD (reference sequence). The CDR3 loop reads CASRRTDTQYF. The CDR3 nucleotides are TGCGCCAGCAGACGGACAGATACGCAGTATTTT.

Regarding this clonotype: This may come from a read error, since a much larger clone is one base off. The chain carries TRBV5-1 and TRBJ2-3, with a weak D call TRBD1 (7 bases). The CDR3 length is 16 residues. CDR1 is SGHRS and CDR2 is YFSETQ in the germline V gene. V lost 0 bases and J lost 5, with 16 bases in between. Written as DNA, the CDR3 is TGCGCCAGCAGCTTGGCTGGCAGGGGGGCTCTAGATACGCAGTATTTT. Residues: CASSLAGRGALDTQYF.

This clonotype was detected ten times or more. This chain connects TRBV28 to TRBJ1-5; D unresolved. CDR1 MDHEN and CDR2 SYDVKM come from the germline V gene. Trimming took off 5 bases at V and 0 bases at J, with 8 bases between the two ends. The CDR3 consists of 14 residues. CDR3: CASSPTFSNQPQHF. In DNA form, the CDR3 reads TGTGCCAGCAGTCCGACATTTAGCAATCAGCCCCAGCATTTT.

Many counts were recorded for this clonotype. The chain carries TRBV28 and TRBJ1-6, with 8 bases fitting TRBD1. The CDR3 runs 16 residues. With V trimmed by 5 bases and J by 1 base, 4 bases remained unmatched. Germline CDR1 is MDHEN and CDR2 is SYDVKM. CDR3 sequence: CASSPRQGSYNSPLHF. The CDR3 coding sequence is TGTGCCAGCAGTCCAAGACAGGGGTCCTATAATTCACCCCTCCACTTT.

In the case of this clonotype: A single base separates this from a much larger clone, so it may be a read error. The chain links TRBV12-3 or TRBV12-4 to TRBJ1-2, with 8 positions matching TRBD1. The CDR3 loop spans 14 amino acids. In DNA, the CDR3 is TGTTCCAGCAGTTTCGGACAGGGCTCTAATGGCTACACCTTC. Translated, it gives CSSSFGQGSNGYTF.

At least ten counts were recorded for this clonotype. The rearrangement links TRBV12-5 to TRBJ2-5; weak D call: TRBD1 (5 bases). This CDR3 region has 15 residues. V was cut by 6 bases and J by 2 bases, with 16 bases left in between. The germline CDR1 and CDR2 sequences are LGHNT and FRNRAP. DNA for the CDR3: TGTGCTAGTGGCCCCTCAGGGATGGGGCAAGAGACCCAGTACTTC. Residues: CASGPSGMGQETQYF.

Remarks on this clonotype: This could be a read error, since a much larger clone is one nucleotide away. The rearrangement uses TRBV6-2 or TRBV6-3 and TRBJ2-1; 8 nucleotides match TRBD1. CDR1 and CDR2 from the germline V gene are MNHEY and SVGEGT. Losses at the gene ends were 7 bases for V and 11 bases for J; bases not matched to a gene: 13. The CDR3 extends over 14 amino acids. CDR3 sequence (DNA): TGTGCCAGCACCAAAGGGGACAGGACGGATCAGCAGTTCTTC. It specifies CASTKGDRTDQQFF.

This clonotype was recorded many times. The chain links TRBV9 to TRBJ2-1; weak D call: TRBD1 (6 bases). This CDR3 has 16 amino acids. Per germline, CDR1 SGDLS and CDR2 YYNGEE. V lost 3 bases and J 4 bases, leaving 17 bases between the germline ends. CDR3 sequence reads: CASSDSARGLYNEQFF. The CDR3 DNA sequence: TGTGCCAGCAGCGACTCCGCCAGGGGCCTATACAATGAGCAGTTCTTC.

This clonotype was counted many times. The rearrangement links TRBV20-1 to TRBJ2-7, with 7 bases lining up with TRBD1. The CDR3 spans 15 residues. From germline, CDR1 is DFQATT and CDR2 SNEGSKA (reference sequence). The V segment lost 5 bases and the J segment 6 bases; nucleotides outside the gene matches: 16. Here the CDR3 reads CSARQGGFPPPEQYF. The CDR3 DNA reads as TGCAGTGCTCGTCAAGGGGGCTTCCCCCCCCCCGAGCAGTACTTC.

This clonotype was observed at least ten times. The chain couples TRBV12-3 or TRBV12-4 to TRBJ2-1; tentatively, D is TRBD2 (6 bases). Trimming pared 1 base from V and 6 bases from J, leaving 13 bases between. The CDR3 has 15 amino acids. CDR3 sequence: CASSLGLGGVNEQFF. The CDR3 nucleotides read TGTGCCAGCAGTTTAGGGCTAGGAGGGGTCAATGAGCAGTTCTTC.

This clonotype was detected many times. The chain employs TRBV24-1 and TRBJ1-5; 8 bases agree with TRBD1. This CDR3 has 15 amino acids. Germline lookup yields CDR1 KGHDR and CDR2 SFDVKD. J lost 4 bases, V lost 5 bases, and 6 bases had no gene match. CDR3 sequence: CATSGGQAFNQPQHF. CDR3 nucleotides: TGTGCCACCAGTGGGGGACAGGCGTTTAATCAGCCCCAGCATTTT.

The sample holds many counts of this clonotype. CDR3 bases: TGTGCCACCAGGGGGGCCGCCTACAATGAGCAGTTCTTC. Its translation is CATRGAAYNEQFF. J is TRBJ2-1 and V is TRBV15; D might be TRBD1 (6 bases). V lost 6 bases and J 2 bases, leaving 8 bases between the germline ends. The V gene's germline CDR1 is LNHNV and CDR2 YYDKDF (reference sequence). This CDR3 spans 13 amino acids.

This clonotype was seen at least ten times. This rearrangement joins TRBV27 to TRBJ2-2; a weak D match, TRBD1 (6 bases). In germline, CDR1 is MNHEY, CDR2 SMNVEV (reference sequence). This CDR3 region has 16 residues. Trimming shortened V by 7 bases and J by 0 bases, and 15 bases separated the two germline ends. DNA of the CDR3: TGTGCCAGCACCCTAGTAGGGGGAGCGAACACCGGGGAGCTGTTTTTT. Translated, it gives CASTLVGGANTGELFF.

This chain links TRBV21-1 with TRBJ2-7; the table calls TRBD1, which could not be checked here. TRBV21-1 is shown as a pseudogene. The CDR3 has 14 amino acids. The CDR3 sequence: CASVPGTPTYEQYF. CDR3 sequence (DNA): TGTGCCAGTGTGCCGGGGACTCCGACCTACGAGCAGTACTTC.

There are many counts of this clonotype. The rearrangement joins TRBV6-5 to TRBJ2-7, with a weak D call TRBD1 (6 bases). Trimming removed 5 bases at V and 5 bases at J, with 19 bases between. The CDR3 length is 15 residues. Germline V CDR1 and CDR2: MNHEY, SVGAGI. The CDR3 loop reads CASSRGRDINHEQYF. DNA of the CDR3: TGTGCCAGCAGTCGGGGTCGGGACATTAACCACGAGCAGTACTTC.

This clonotype was counted at least ten times. V gene TRBV6-5 combines with J gene TRBJ2-2, with 9 positions matching TRBD2. With V trimmed by 0 bases and J by 6 bases, 14 bases remained unmatched. The germline V gene has CDR1 MNHEY and CDR2 SVGAGI. The CDR3 contains 19 residues. The CDR3 bases are TGTGCCAGCAGTTACTCGACTCTAGCGGGGACACCATTGGCCGGGGAGCTGTTTTTT. This encodes CASSYSTLAGTPLAGELFF.

The rearrangement joins TRBV29-1 to TRBJ1-1; D call uncertain. This CDR3 contains 13 residues. Germline assignment: CDR1 SQVTM and CDR2 ANQGSEA. Trimming stripped 7 bases from V and 1 base from J, with 13 bases between. This chain's CDR3 is CSARSRKNTEAFF. The CDR3 region has the DNA TGCAGCGCCAGGTCCAGGAAGAACACTGAAGCTTTCTTT.

The sample holds many counts of this clonotype. This sequence joins TRBV2 and TRBJ1-3, with 7 bases that match TRBD1. The CDR3 runs to 13 residues. CDR1 is SNHLY, CDR2 FYNNEI, per germline. J was trimmed by 4 bases and V by 4 bases; bases with no gene match: 1. The CDR3 is CASSGTGGNTIYF. DNA for the CDR3: TGTGCCAGCAGTGGGACAGGCGGAAACACCATATATTTT. The full variable domain, completed using reference TRBV2 and TRBJ1-3, is EPEVTQTPSHQVTQMGQEVILRCVPISNHLYFYWYRQILGQKVEFLVSFYNNEISEKSEIFDDQFSVERPDGSNFTLKIRSTKLEDSAMYFCASSGTGGNTIYFGEGSWLTVV.

This clonotype was seen at least ten times. This sequence joins TRBV5-1 and TRBJ1-5, with 8 bases aligning to TRBD1. The CDR3 is 15 amino acids. V trimming: 0 bases; J trimming: 3 bases; junction bases outside the gene matches: 2. The V gene's germline CDR1 is SGHRS and CDR2 YFSETQ. CDR3 DNA sequence: TGCGCCAGCAGCTTGGGGACAGGGTACAATCAGCCCCAGCATTTT. Protein sequence: CASSLGTGYNQPQHF.

This clonotype was seen ten or more times. The J gene is TRBJ2-1, the V gene TRBV5-1; D is perhaps TRBD2 (5 bases). CDR1 SGHRS and CDR2 YFSETQ come from the germline V gene. This CDR3 is 18 amino acids long. The ends were cut back, 2 bases at V and 3 bases at J, with 21 bases in the middle. CDR3 sequence (DNA): TGCGCCAGCAGCTTCTCCAATTCGGAGCGGAGTCGCTACAATGAGCAGTTCTTC. It specifies CASSFSNSERSRYNEQFF.

In its sample, this clonotype was seen many times. The CDR3 here is CASFISGRQHGELFF. The CDR3 DNA is TGTGCCAGCTTCATTTCTGGGCGCCAGCACGGGGAGCTGTTTTTT. This chain connects TRBV18 to TRBJ2-2; D unresolved. This CDR3 region has 15 residues. Per germline, CDR1 KGHSH and CDR2 LQKENI. The V end lost 7 bases, the J end lost 7 bases, and 19 bases lay between the germline ends.

This clonotype has a count of ten or more. The CDR3 loop reads CATSRDGVGPEQYF. In DNA form, the CDR3 reads TGTGCCACCAGCAGAGATGGGGTCGGCCCCGAGCAGTACTTC. This chain joins TRBV15 and TRBJ2-7; D is unresolved. Per germline, CDR1 LNHNV and CDR2 YYDKDF (reference sequence). Between the trimmed V and J ends, which lost 0 bases and 6 bases, there was a span of 12 bases. This CDR3 has 14 residues.